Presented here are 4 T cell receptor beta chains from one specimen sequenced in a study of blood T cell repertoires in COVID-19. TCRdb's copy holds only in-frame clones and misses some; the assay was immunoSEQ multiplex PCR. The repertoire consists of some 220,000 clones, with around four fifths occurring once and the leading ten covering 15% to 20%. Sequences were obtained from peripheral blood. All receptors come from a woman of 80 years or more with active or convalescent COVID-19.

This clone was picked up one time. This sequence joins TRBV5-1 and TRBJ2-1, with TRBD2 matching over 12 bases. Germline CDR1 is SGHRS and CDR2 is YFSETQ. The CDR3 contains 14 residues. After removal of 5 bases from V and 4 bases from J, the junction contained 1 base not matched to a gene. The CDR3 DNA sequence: TGCGCCAGCAGACTAGCGGGAGGATACAATGAGCAGTTCTTC. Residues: CASRLAGGYNEQFF.

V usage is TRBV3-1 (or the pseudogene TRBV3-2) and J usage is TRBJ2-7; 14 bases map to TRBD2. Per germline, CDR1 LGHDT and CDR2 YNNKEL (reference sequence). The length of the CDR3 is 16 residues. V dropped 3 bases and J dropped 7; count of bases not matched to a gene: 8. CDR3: CASSHRGTSGSQEQYF. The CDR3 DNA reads TGTGCCAGCAGCCACCGCGGGACTAGCGGGAGTCAAGAGCAGTACTTC.

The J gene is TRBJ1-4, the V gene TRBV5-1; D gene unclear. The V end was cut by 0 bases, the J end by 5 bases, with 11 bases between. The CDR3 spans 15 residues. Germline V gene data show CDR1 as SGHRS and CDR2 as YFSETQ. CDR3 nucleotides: TGCGCCAGCAGCTTGGGGGCCTCTTCGAATGAAAAACTGTTTTTT. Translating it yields CASSLGASSNEKLFF.

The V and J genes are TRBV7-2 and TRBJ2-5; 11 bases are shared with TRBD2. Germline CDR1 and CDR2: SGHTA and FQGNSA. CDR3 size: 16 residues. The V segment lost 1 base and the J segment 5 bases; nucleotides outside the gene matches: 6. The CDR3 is CASSLEASGRWETQYF. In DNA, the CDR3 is TGTGCCAGCAGCTTAGAGGCTAGCGGGAGGTGGGAGACCCAGTACTTC.